A selection of T cell receptor beta chains follows, all from one sample in a study of identifying expanded T cells in peripheral blood. Some clones are missing from TCRdb's copy, which holds only in-frame ones; the method was immunoSEQ multiplex PCR. The sample yields approximately 91,000 clones, about 91% seen once. Source material: blood. The receptors here all came from a person aged 18-69 years in good health. Each CDR3 is given with its conserved first and last residue. The D gene is left open where the match is weak. Some rows mark clone size as missing; the rest say once, few, many or name a class of expanded clone.

clone size: NA
J gene: TRBJ2-5
V gene: TRBV5-4
D gene: NA
CDR3 DNA: TGTGCCAGCAGCGGCGGGGCGGGAAAGGAGACCCAGTACTTC
CDR3 protein: CASSGGAGKETQYF

clone size: NA
J gene: TRBJ2-1
V gene: TRBV14
D gene: NA
CDR3 DNA: TGTGCCAGCAGCAAGACATGGAGCTCCTACAATGAGCAGTTCTTC
CDR3 protein: CASSKTWSSYNEQFF

clone size: NA
J gene: TRBJ2-7
V gene: TRBV29-1
D gene: TRBD1
CDR3 DNA: TGCAGCGTTCCTGGCAGGGGGCCCTACGAGCAGTACTTC
CDR3 protein: CSVPGRGPYEQYF

clone size: NA
J gene: TRBJ2-3
V gene: TRBV10-1
D gene: TRBD2
CDR3 DNA: TGCGCCAGCAGTGCCAGCGGGAGGGATACGCAGTATTTT
CDR3 protein: CASSASGRDTQYF

clone size: few
J gene: TRBJ2-4
V gene: TRBV19
D gene: NA
CDR3 DNA: TGTGCCAGTACCATGGGGGGTATTTCCAAAAACATTCAGTACTTC
CDR3 protein: CASTMGGISKNIQYF

clone size: few
J gene: TRBJ2-7
V gene: TRBV29-1
D gene: TRBD2
CDR3 DNA: TGCAGCGTTGCCAGACTAGCGGGAGTGCCCTCCTACGAGCAGTACTTC
CDR3 protein: CSVARLAGVPSYEQYF

clone size: NA
J gene: TRBJ1-5
V gene: TRBV19
D gene: NA
CDR3 DNA: TGTGCCAGTAGTCCCCCCCCAAGCCAATATAGCAATCAGCCCCAGCATTTT
CDR3 protein: CASSPPPSQYSNQPQHF

clone size: NA
J gene: TRBJ1-3
V gene: TRBV4-2
D gene: NA
CDR3 DNA: TGTGCCAGCAGCCAAGATAGGAACACCATATATTTT
CDR3 protein: CASSQDRNTIYF

clone size: many
J gene: TRBJ1-1
V gene: TRBV10-3
D gene: TRBD1
CDR3 DNA: TGTGCCATCAGCAGAGGACAGGCTGAAGCTTTCTTT
CDR3 protein: CAISRGQAEAFF

clone size: NA
J gene: TRBJ1-2
V gene: TRBV30
D gene: NA
CDR3 DNA: TGTGCCTGGAGTACGGGGCAGGACTATGGCTACACCTTC
CDR3 protein: CAWSTGQDYGYTF

clone size: once
J gene: TRBJ1-1
V gene: TRBV11-3
D gene: NA
CDR3 DNA: TGTGCCAGCAGCACCAGACAGAACACTGAAGCTTTCTTT
CDR3 protein: CASSTRQNTEAFF

clone size: NA
J gene: TRBJ2-5
V gene: TRBV7-8
D gene: NA
CDR3 DNA: TGTGCCGTATTCAGGGGTGAGACCCAGTACTTC
CDR3 protein: CAVFRGETQYF

clone size: NA
J gene: TRBJ2-1
V gene: TRBV2
D gene: NA
CDR3 DNA: TGTGCCAGCGTGGGTGGGGCTAGCGCCTACAATGAGCAGTTCTTC
CDR3 protein: CASVGGASAYNEQFF

clone size: NA
J gene: TRBJ2-7
V gene: TRBV27
D gene: NA
CDR3 DNA: TGTGCCAGCAGTTTATCCCTAGGCTTGAGATACGAGCAGTACTTC
CDR3 protein: CASSLSLGLRYEQYF

clone size: NA
J gene: TRBJ2-5
V gene: TRBV15
D gene: NA
CDR3 DNA: TGTGCCACCAGCAGAGTGTCAGGGGCCAAGACGGTGGGGAAAGAGACCCAGTACTTC
CDR3 protein: CATSRVSGAKTVGKETQYF

clone size: NA
J gene: TRBJ2-7
V gene: TRBV19
D gene: NA
CDR3 DNA: TGTGCCAGTAGTCTCACAGGGATGAGGAACGAGCAGTACTTC
CDR3 protein: CASSLTGMRNEQYF

clone size: NA
J gene: TRBJ2-1
V gene: TRBV7-9
D gene: TRBD2
CDR3 DNA: TGTGCCAGCAGCTTCCATAGGACTAGCGCGGACAATGAGCAGTTCTTC
CDR3 protein: CASSFHRTSADNEQFF

clone size: NA
J gene: TRBJ2-7
V gene: TRBV5-1
D gene: TRBD2
CDR3 DNA: TGCGCCAGCCGTGACCCCTCTAGCGGGTACTACGAGCAGTACTTC
CDR3 protein: CASRDPSSGYYEQYF

clone size: NA
J gene: TRBJ2-1
V gene: TRBV5-1
D gene: NA
CDR3 DNA: TGCGCCAGCAGCCCGTGGGGCTCCTACAATGAGCAGTTCTTC
CDR3 protein: CASSPWGSYNEQFF

clone size: NA
J gene: TRBJ2-2
V gene: TRBV12-5
D gene: NA
CDR3 DNA: TGTGCTAGTGGTTTGGACCTTTTAGCCGGGGAGCTGTTTTTT
CDR3 protein: CASGLDLLAGELFF

clone size: NA
J gene: TRBJ2-5
V gene: TRBV9
D gene: NA
CDR3 DNA: TGTGCCAGCAGCGTATCGGACCAAGAGACCCAGTACTTC
CDR3 protein: CASSVSDQETQYF

clone size: NA
J gene: TRBJ2-2
V gene: TRBV6-4
D gene: NA
CDR3 DNA: TGTGCCAGCAGCGACGTGGGGGGTAACACCGGGGAGCTGTTTTTT
CDR3 protein: CASSDVGGNTGELFF

clone size: NA
J gene: TRBJ2-7
V gene: TRBV28
D gene: NA
CDR3 DNA: TGTGCCAGCAGTTTTCGCGGGCCTCTCGAGCAGTACTTC
CDR3 protein: CASSFRGPLEQYF

clone size: NA
J gene: TRBJ1-5
V gene: TRBV30
D gene: NA
CDR3 DNA: TGTGCCTGGAGTGTTGGTGGGTATGGCAATCAGCCCCAGCATTTT
CDR3 protein: CAWSVGGYGNQPQHF

clone size: NA
J gene: TRBJ2-5
V gene: TRBV12-2
D gene: NA
CDR3 DNA: TGTGCAAGTCGCTTCCTGCCTCCGGGGGCAGAGACCCAGTACTTC
CDR3 protein: CASRFLPPGAETQYF

clone size: NA
J gene: TRBJ1-2
V gene: TRBV30
D gene: NA
CDR3 DNA: TGTGCCTGGAAACACGATCGGCTTTTCGGCTATGGCTACACCTTC
CDR3 protein: CAWKHDRLFGYGYTF

clone size: many
J gene: TRBJ1-1
V gene: TRBV5-4
D gene: NA
CDR3 DNA: TGTGCCAGCGGCAGGGGCGTTATGAACACTGAAGCTTTCTTT
CDR3 protein: CASGRGVMNTEAFF

clone size: NA
J gene: TRBJ2-7
V gene: TRBV2
D gene: NA
CDR3 DNA: TGTGCCAGCAGCGAAGGACCCTCCTACGAGCAGTACTTC
CDR3 protein: CASSEGPSYEQYF

clone size: NA
J gene: TRBJ2-7
V gene: TRBV5-1
D gene: TRBD2
CDR3 DNA: TGCGCCAGCAGCTTGAGTAGCGGGAGGGCCGGCTACGAGCAGTACTTC
CDR3 protein: CASSLSSGRAGYEQYF

clone size: NA
J gene: TRBJ1-3
V gene: TRBV5-1
D gene: NA
CDR3 DNA: TGCGCCAGCAGCTTCTCCGGAACCTACTCTGGAAACACCATATATTTT
CDR3 protein: CASSFSGTYSGNTIYF

clone size: NA
J gene: TRBJ2-6
V gene: TRBV27
D gene: NA
CDR3 DNA: TGTGCCAGCAGTTTATTAGTCTCTGGGGCCAACGTCCTGACTTTC
CDR3 protein: CASSLLVSGANVLTF